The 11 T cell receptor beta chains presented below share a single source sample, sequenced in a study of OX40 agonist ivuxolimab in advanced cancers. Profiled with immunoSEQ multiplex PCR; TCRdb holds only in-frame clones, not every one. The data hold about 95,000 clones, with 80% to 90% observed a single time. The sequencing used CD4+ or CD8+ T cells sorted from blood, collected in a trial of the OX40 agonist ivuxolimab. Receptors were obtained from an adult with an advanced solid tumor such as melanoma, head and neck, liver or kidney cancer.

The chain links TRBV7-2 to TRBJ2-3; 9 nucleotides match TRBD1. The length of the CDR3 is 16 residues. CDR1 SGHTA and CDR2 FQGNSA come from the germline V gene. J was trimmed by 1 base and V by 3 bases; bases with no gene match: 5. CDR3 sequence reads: CASSFVTGGGTDTQYF. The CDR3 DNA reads TGTGCCAGCAGCTTCGTGACAGGGGGGGGCACAGATACGCAGTATTTT.

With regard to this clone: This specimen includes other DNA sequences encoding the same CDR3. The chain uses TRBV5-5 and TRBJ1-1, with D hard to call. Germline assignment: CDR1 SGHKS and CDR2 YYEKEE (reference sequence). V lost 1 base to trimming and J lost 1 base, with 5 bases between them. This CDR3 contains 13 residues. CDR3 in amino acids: CASSLSENTEAFF. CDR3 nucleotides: TGTGCCAGCAGCTTGTCGGAGAACACTGAAGCTTTCTTT.

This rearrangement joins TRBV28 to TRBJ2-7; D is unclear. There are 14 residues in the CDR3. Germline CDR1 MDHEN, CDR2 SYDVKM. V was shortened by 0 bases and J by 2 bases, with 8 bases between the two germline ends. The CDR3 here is CASSLWVGTYEQYF. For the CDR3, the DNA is TGTGCCAGCAGTTTATGGGTGGGCACCTACGAGCAGTACTTC.

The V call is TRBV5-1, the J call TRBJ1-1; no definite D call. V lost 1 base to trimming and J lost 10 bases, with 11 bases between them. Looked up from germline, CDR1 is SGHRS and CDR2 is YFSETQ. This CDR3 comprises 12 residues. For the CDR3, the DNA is TGCGCCAGCAGCTTGATGGGCAGAGTAGCTTTCTTT. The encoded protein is CASSLMGRVAFF.

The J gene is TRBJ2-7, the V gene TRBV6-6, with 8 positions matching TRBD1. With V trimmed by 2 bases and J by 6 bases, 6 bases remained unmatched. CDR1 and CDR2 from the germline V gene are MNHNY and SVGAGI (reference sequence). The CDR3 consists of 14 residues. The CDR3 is CASSYLVTGAEQYF. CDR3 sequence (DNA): TGTGCCAGCAGTTACCTGGTGACAGGGGCCGAGCAGTACTTC.

The CDR3 loop is CASRAGGRRNEQYF. In nucleotides, the CDR3 is TGTGCCAGTAGGGCGGGAGGGAGGAGGAACGAGCAGTACTTC. The chain couples TRBV19 to TRBJ2-7; TRBD2 matches at 9 bases. The V gene end was trimmed by 6 bases and the J gene end by 5 bases; junction bases not matched to a gene: 8. CDR3 length: 14 amino acids. Germline lookup yields CDR1 LNHDA and CDR2 SQIVND (reference sequence).

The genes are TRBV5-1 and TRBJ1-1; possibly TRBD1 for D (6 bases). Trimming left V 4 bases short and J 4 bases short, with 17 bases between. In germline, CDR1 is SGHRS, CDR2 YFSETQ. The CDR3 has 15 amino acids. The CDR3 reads CASSPLTGGVTEAFF. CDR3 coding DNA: TGCGCCAGCAGCCCCCTGACAGGTGGGGTCACTGAAGCTTTCTTT. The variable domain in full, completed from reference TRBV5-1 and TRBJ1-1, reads KAGVTQTPRYLIKTRGQQVTLSCSPISGHRSVSWYQQTPGQGLQFLFEYFSETQRNKGNFPGRFSGRQFSNSRSEMNVSTLELGDSALYLCASSPLTGGVTEAFFGQGTRLTVV.

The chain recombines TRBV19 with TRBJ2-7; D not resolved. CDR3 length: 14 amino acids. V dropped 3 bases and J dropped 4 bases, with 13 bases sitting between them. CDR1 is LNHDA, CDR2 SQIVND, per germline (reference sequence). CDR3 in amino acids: CASSISAYSYEQYF. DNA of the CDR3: TGTGCCAGTAGTATTTCTGCTTACTCTTACGAGCAGTACTTC.

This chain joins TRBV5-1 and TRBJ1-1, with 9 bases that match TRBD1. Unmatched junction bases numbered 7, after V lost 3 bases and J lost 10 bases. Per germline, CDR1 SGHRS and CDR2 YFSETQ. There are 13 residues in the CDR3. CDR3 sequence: CASSSTGGHGAFF. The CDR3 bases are TGCGCCAGCAGCTCGACAGGGGGGCATGGAGCTTTCTTT.

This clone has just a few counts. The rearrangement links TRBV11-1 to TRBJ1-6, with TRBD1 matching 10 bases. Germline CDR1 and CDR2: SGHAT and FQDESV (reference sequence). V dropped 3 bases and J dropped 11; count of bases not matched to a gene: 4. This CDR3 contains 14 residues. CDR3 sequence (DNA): TGTGCCAGCAGCTTGGGACAGGGGAAGACACCCCTCCACTTT. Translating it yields CASSLGQGKTPLHF.

For the CDR3, the DNA is TGTGCCAGCAGCTCGGGACAGATCAGCGGTGAAAAACTGTTTTTT. It translates to CASSSGQISGEKLFF. V usage is TRBV7-9 and J usage is TRBJ1-4, with 7 bases that match TRBD1. Germline V CDR1 and CDR2: SEHNR, FQNEAQ (reference sequence). The CDR3 extends over 15 amino acids. Trimming at V came to 4 bases and at J to 7 bases, leaving 9 bases not matched to a gene. The variable domain in full, with the rest retrieved from reference TRBV7-9 and TRBJ1-4, is DTGVSQNPRHKITKRGQNVTFRCDPISEHNRLYWYRQTLGQGPEFLTYFQNEAQLEKSRLLSDRFSAERPKGSFSTLEIQRTEQGDSAMYLCASSSGQISGEKLFFGSGTQLSVL.